The 15 T cell receptor beta chains below all came from one sample that was sequenced in a study of control samples from healthy donors and cancer patients. Repertoires were generated with immunoSEQ multiplex PCR, while TCRdb's copy carries only in-frame clones and drops some. This table holds fewer than 500,000 clones, about nine tenths found once. Sequenced input: PBMCs. These receptors all come from a man between 40 and 49 years old with head and neck cancer.

The gene calls are TRBV12-5 and TRBJ1-4, with 7 bases matching TRBD1. Trimming at V came to 5 bases and at J to 5 bases, leaving 11 bases not matched to a gene. This CDR3 comprises 16 residues. Germline V gene data show CDR1 as LGHNT and CDR2 as FRNRAP. The CDR3: CASGPGTVRGNEKLFF. The CDR3 DNA reads TGTGCTAGTGGTCCCGGGACAGTAAGGGGGAATGAAAAACTGTTTTTT.

Details on this clone: One end of the junction does not line up with germline, which may come from a read error. The chain employs TRBV19 and TRBJ2-3; 9 bases line up with TRBD2. The length of the CDR3 is 14 residues. Germline V lookup: CDR1 LNHDA, CDR2 SQIVND (reference sequence). The CDR3 sequence: CASGIPSGADTQYF. The CDR3 DNA reads TGTGCCAGTGGTATACCTAGCGGGGCAGATACGCAGTATTTT.

V and J are TRBV18 and TRBJ2-3; D ambiguous. CDR1 and CDR2 from the germline V gene are KGHSH and LQKENI. V was cut by 4 bases and J by 4 bases, with 15 bases left in between. CDR3 length: 15 amino acids. CDR3 residues: CASSRGRQEPDTQYF. CDR3 DNA sequence: TGTGCCAGCTCACGCGGTAGGCAGGAGCCAGATACGCAGTATTTT.

This chain uses TRBV10-1 with TRBJ2-7; 9 nucleotides agree with TRBD2. CDR1 and CDR2 (germline): WNHNN, SYGVQD (reference sequence). CDR3 length: 17 residues. Trimming removed 0 bases from V and 2 bases from J; junction bases left unmatched: 8. The CDR3 DNA reads as TGCGCCAGCAGTGAGTCGGGCCTAGCGGGACTCCCCTACGAGCAGTACTTC. This translates into CASSESGLAGLPYEQYF.

The chain couples TRBV5-1 to TRBJ2-7, with D possibly being TRBD1 (6 bases). The V and J ends lost 4 bases and 1 base respectively, with 12 bases between them. The CDR3 sequence is 14 residues long. Germline values: CDR1 SGHRS, CDR2 YFSETQ. The DNA of the CDR3 is TGCGCCAGCAGCGCAGGGACAACTTCCTACGAGCAGTACTTC. Translating it yields CASSAGTTSYEQYF.

The J gene is TRBJ2-3, the V gene TRBV5-1; D unclear. Trimming cost V 4 bases and J 3 bases, with 6 bases left between them. Germline V gene sequence: CDR1 SGHRS, CDR2 YFSETQ. This CDR3 comprises 12 residues. CDR3 residues: CASSVGTDTQYF. DNA for the CDR3: TGCGCCAGCAGCGTGGGGACAGATACGCAGTATTTT.

The chain is built from TRBV3-1 (or the pseudogene TRBV3-2) and TRBJ2-6; D ambiguous. This CDR3 spans 14 amino acids. Trimming left V 7 bases short and J 1 base short, with 8 bases between. The germline V gene encodes CDR1 LGHDT and CDR2 YNNKEL (reference sequence). The CDR3 is CASTQASGANVLTF. DNA of the CDR3: TGTGCCAGCACTCAGGCTTCTGGGGCCAACGTCCTGACTTTC.

This chain joins TRBV19 and TRBJ2-3; possible D gene TRBD2, 5 bases. The CDR3 covers 16 residues. Deletions cut 1 base from V and 6 bases from J, with 17 bases between. Germline V gives CDR1 LNHDA, CDR2 SQIVND (reference sequence). Here the CDR3 reads CASSIVGVRRVDTQYF. The CDR3 nucleotides are TGTGCCAGTAGTATAGTCGGGGTCCGCCGTGTGGATACGCAGTATTTT.

The chain combines TRBV27 with TRBJ2-7, with 8 nucleotides matching TRBD1. Germline V lookup: CDR1 MNHEY, CDR2 SMNVEV (reference sequence). The CDR3 length is 15 residues. Trimming at V came to 6 bases and at J to 0 bases, leaving 7 bases not matched to a gene. CDR3 residues: CASRGLTGGSYEQYF. CDR3 nucleotides: TGTGCCAGCAGGGGACTCACAGGGGGCTCCTACGAGCAGTACTTC.

The rearrangement joins TRBV7-9 to TRBJ2-5, with TRBD2 matching over 7 bases. This CDR3 comprises 16 residues. Germline values: CDR1 SEHNR, CDR2 FQNEAQ (reference sequence). Losses at the gene ends were 4 bases for V and 5 bases for J; bases not matched to a gene: 13. The CDR3 nucleotides read TGTGCCAGCAGCTCGGGACTACCCTATGTAGGGGAGACCCAGTACTTC. Residues: CASSSGLPYVGETQYF.

Notes on this clone: The same CDR3 also results from other DNA sequences found in this sample. V is TRBV28 and J is TRBJ1-1; D possibly corresponds to TRBD1 (6 bases). V lost 6 bases to trimming and J lost 0 bases, with 8 bases between them. This CDR3 is built from 13 residues. Germline loops: CDR1 MDHEN, CDR2 SYDVKM. The CDR3 bases are TGTGCCAGCAGAGGACAGCTGAACACTGAAGCTTTCTTT. Translated, it gives CASRGQLNTEAFF. Variable domain in full (rest from reference TRBV28 and TRBJ1-1): DVKVTQSSRYLVKRTGEKVFLECVQDMDHENMFWYRQDPGLGLRLIYFSYDVKMKEKGDIPEGYSVSREKKERFSLILESASTNQTSMYLCASRGQLNTEAFFGQGTRLTVV.

This rearrangement joins TRBV7-3 to TRBJ2-7; TRBD1 or TRBD2 may be the D gene (5 bases each). The CDR3 is made up of 15 amino acids. Germline CDR1 is SGHTA and CDR2 is FQGTGA. With 2 bases removed from V and 1 base from J, the gap between germline ends came to 12 bases. CDR3 nucleotides: TGTGCCAGCAGCTTATCAGGGTCGGGGTCCTACGAGCAGTACTTC. Protein: CASSLSGSGSYEQYF.

J is TRBJ2-7 and V is TRBV27, with 11 bases fitting TRBD1. The CDR3 spans 14 residues. CDR1 is MNHEY and CDR2 is SMNVEV in the germline V gene (reference sequence). Trimming cost V 8 bases and J 4 bases; bases outside gene matches: 7. The CDR3, as DNA: TGTGCCAGCGGCTCCGGACAGGGGGCTTACGAGCAGTACTTC. Translated: CASGSGQGAYEQYF.

V and J are TRBV5-1 and TRBJ1-2; no clear D gene. Per germline, CDR1 SGHRS and CDR2 YFSETQ. The CDR3 totals 16 residues. V lost 6 bases and J lost 3, with 21 bases in between. CDR3 nucleotides: TGCGCCAGCAAGAGGAGTCTTGGCAGAGACGACTATGGCTACACCTTC. This encodes CASKRSLGRDDYGYTF.

This rearrangement joins TRBV4-3 to TRBJ2-1; the match to TRBD1 covers 9 bases. Germline loops: CDR1 LGHNA, CDR2 YSLEER. The length of the CDR3 is 17 residues. V trimming: 1 base; J trimming: 4 bases; junction bases outside the gene matches: 8. The CDR3 sequence: CASSQGLLDRGYNEQFF. As DNA, the CDR3 is TGCGCCAGCAGCCAAGGTCTCTTGGACAGGGGTTACAATGAGCAGTTCTTC.